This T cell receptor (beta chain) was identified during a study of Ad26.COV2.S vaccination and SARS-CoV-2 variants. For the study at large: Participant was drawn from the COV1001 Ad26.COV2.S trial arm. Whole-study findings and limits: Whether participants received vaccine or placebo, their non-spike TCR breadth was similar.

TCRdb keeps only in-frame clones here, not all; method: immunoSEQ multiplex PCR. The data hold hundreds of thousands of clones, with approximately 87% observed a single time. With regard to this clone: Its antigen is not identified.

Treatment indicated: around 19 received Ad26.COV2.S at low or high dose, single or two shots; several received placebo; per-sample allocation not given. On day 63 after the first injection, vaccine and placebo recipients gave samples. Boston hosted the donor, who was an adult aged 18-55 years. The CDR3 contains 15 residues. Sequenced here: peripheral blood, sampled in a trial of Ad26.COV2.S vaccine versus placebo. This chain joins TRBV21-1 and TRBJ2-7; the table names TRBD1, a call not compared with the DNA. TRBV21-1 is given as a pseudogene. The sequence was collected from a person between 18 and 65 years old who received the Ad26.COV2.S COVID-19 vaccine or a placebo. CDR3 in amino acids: CASSNQQGVSYEQYF. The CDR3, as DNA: TGTGCCAGCAGCAACCAACAGGGAGTGTCGTACGAGCAGTACTTC.